The 9 T cell receptor beta chains in this list originate from one sample, sequenced in a study of T cell responses to AZD1222 COVID-19 vaccine. Profiling relied on immunoSEQ multiplex PCR, and the TCRdb table lists in-frame clones only, not all of them. This table holds 110,000 to 150,000 clones, more than 85% found once. The sample in question was peripheral blood, obtained on day 0 of MenACWY control vaccination. These receptors originate from an adult in good health.

The chain joins TRBV4-3 to TRBJ1-2; TRBD1 aligns across 7 bases. The germline V gene has CDR1 LGHNA and CDR2 YSLEER. The junction had 6 bases not matched to a gene; V was cut back by 0 bases and J by 8 bases. The CDR3 is 14 amino acids. CDR3 sequence reads: CASSQDLQGLGYTF. In nucleotides, the CDR3 is TGCGCCAGCAGCCAAGACCTACAGGGGTTGGGCTACACCTTC.

The rearrangement links TRBV11-3 to TRBJ1-2; D call uncertain. Germline values: CDR1 SGHNT, CDR2 YENEEA. V lost 1 base, J lost 4 bases, and 16 bases lay in between. The CDR3 totals 16 residues. Here the CDR3 DNA reads TGTGCCAGCAGCTTAGGTAGTCCGCCAAAGGGCTATGGCTACACCTTC. This codes for CASSLGSPPKGYGYTF.

The chain joins TRBV19 to TRBJ1-2, with D uncertain. Trimming took off 5 bases at V and 8 bases at J, with 15 bases between the two ends. Germline V gene sequence: CDR1 LNHDA, CDR2 SQIVND (reference sequence). The CDR3 runs 13 residues. The CDR3 nucleotides are TGTGCCAGTAGTCAGCAAACGAATAACGGCTACACCTTC. Translation: CASSQQTNNGYTF. Variable domain in full (rest from reference TRBV19 and TRBJ1-2): DGGITQSPKYLFRKEGQNVTLSCEQNLNHDAMYWYRQDPGQGLRLIYYSQIVNDFQKGDIAEGYSVSREKKESFPLTVTSAQKNPTAFYLCASSQQTNNGYTFGSGTRLTVV.

The chain employs TRBV15 and TRBJ2-7; no definite D call. Trimming removed 4 bases at V and 4 bases at J, with 14 bases between. CDR3 length equals 14 residues. CDR1 and CDR2 from the germline V gene are LNHNV and YYDKDF (reference sequence). The CDR3 region has the DNA TGTGCCACCAGCACCGGTGGGCAGCCTTACGAGCAGTACTTC. Its protein is CATSTGGQPYEQYF.

This chain links TRBV5-1 with TRBJ2-6; perhaps D is TRBD1 or TRBD2 (5 bases each). The V and J ends lost 1 base and 0 bases respectively, with 11 bases between them. The CDR3 is 17 amino acids. Germline CDR1 reads SGHRS; CDR2 reads YFSETQ. The CDR3 sequence: CASSLTGRSSGANVLTF. The CDR3 DNA is TGCGCCAGCAGCTTGACGGGACGTAGCTCTGGGGCCAACGTCCTGACTTTC.

The rearrangement uses TRBV5-1 and TRBJ2-2, with TRBD2 as a possible D gene (6 bases). CDR1 is SGHRS and CDR2 is YFSETQ in the germline V gene. There are 15 residues in the CDR3. Between the trimmed V and J ends, which lost 5 bases and 1 base, there was a span of 12 bases. CDR3 DNA sequence: TGCGCCAGCAGGGCCGGGACTCAGAACACCGGGGAGCTGTTTTTT. It translates to CASRAGTQNTGELFF.

This chain connects TRBV9 to TRBJ2-1; 12 positions agree with TRBD2. This CDR3 comprises 17 residues. After removal of 4 bases from V and 5 bases from J, the junction contained 10 bases not matched to a gene. Germline V lookup: CDR1 SGDLS, CDR2 YYNGEE. This chain's CDR3 is CASSSTRLAGENNEQFF. The CDR3, as DNA: TGTGCCAGCAGCTCAACGCGACTAGCGGGAGAGAACAATGAGCAGTTCTTC.

The chain combines TRBV9 with TRBJ2-2, with D hard to call. The germline V gene encodes CDR1 SGDLS and CDR2 YYNGEE. CDR3 length: 13 amino acids. V was pared by 3 bases and J by 7 bases, with 10 bases between. The CDR3 spells CASSGLVGGELFF. The CDR3 DNA reads as TGTGCCAGCAGCGGCTTAGTAGGCGGGGAGCTGTTTTTT.

V is TRBV7-3 and J is TRBJ1-6; D is unclear. The V and J ends lost 5 bases and 11 bases respectively, with 13 bases between them. Looked up from germline, CDR1 is SGHTA and CDR2 is FQGTGA. The CDR3 contains 13 residues. This CDR3 reads CASSPTLLTPLHF. CDR3 DNA: TGTGCCAGCAGCCCCACACTCTTAACACCCCTCCACTTT.